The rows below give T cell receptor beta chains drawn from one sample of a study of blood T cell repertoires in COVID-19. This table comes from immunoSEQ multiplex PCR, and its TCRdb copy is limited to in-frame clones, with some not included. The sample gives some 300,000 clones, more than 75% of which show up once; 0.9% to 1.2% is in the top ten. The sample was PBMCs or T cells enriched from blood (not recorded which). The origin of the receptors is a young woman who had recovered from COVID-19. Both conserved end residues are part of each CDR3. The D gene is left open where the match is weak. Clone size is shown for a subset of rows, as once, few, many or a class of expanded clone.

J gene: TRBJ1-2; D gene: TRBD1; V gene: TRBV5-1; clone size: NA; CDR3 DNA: TGCGCCAGCAGCCTGGCGGCACAGGGGACGGACTATGGCTACACCTTC; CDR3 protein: CASSLAAQGTDYGYTF
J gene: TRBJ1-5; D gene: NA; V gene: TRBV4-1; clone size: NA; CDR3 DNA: TGCGCCAGCAGCCAAGACAGGGCAAATCAGCCCCAGCATTTT; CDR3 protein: CASSQDRANQPQHF
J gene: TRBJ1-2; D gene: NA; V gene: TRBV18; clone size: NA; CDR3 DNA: TGTGCCAGCTCGACAGGAGGCTATGGCTACACCTTC; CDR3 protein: CASSTGGYGYTF
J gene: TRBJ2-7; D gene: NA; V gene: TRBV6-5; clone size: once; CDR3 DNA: TGTGCCAGCAGTTACGGGGGCCGGTCCTCCTACGAGCAGTACTTC; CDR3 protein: CASSYGGRSSYEQYF
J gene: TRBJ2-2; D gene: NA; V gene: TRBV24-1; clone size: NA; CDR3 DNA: TGTGCCACCAGTGAAAACGGGACACCCCGCGGCGGGGAGCTGTTTTTT; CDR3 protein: CATSENGTPRGGELFF
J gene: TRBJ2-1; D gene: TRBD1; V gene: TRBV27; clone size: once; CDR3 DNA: TGTGCCAGCAGTTTGGGGACAGGGATAGTGGATGAGCAGTTCTTC; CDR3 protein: CASSLGTGIVDEQFF
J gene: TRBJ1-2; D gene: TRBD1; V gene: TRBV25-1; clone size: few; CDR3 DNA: TGTGCCAGCAGTGAACCGGGACAGGTCTATGGCTACACCTTC; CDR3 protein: CASSEPGQVYGYTF
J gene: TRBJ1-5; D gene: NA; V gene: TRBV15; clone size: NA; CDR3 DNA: TGTGCCACCAGCAGAGATCGAGGTGGGGAGGGACAGCCCCAGCATTTT; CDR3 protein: CATSRDRGGEGQPQHF
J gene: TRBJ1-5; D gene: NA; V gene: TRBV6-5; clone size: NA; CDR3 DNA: TGTGCCAGCAGCCCACGGGGGAATAACAATCAGCCCCAGCATTTT; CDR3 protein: CASSPRGNNNQPQHF
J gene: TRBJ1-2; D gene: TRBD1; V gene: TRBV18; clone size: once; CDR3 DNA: TGTGCCAGCTCACCAATAGACAGGGGATCCAAGTACTATGGCTACACCTTC; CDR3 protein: CASSPIDRGSKYYGYTF
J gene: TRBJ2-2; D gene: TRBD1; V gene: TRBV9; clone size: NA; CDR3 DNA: TGTGCCAGCAGCATGGAACAGGGGGCGCGCACCGGGGAGCTGTTTTTT; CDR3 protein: CASSMEQGARTGELFF
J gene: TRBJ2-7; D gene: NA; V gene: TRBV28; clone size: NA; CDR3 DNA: TGTGCCAGCAGTAGAGGGGGCTACGAGCAGTACTTC; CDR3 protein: CASSRGGYEQYF
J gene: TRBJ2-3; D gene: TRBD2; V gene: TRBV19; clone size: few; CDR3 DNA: TGTGCCAGTAGTGAGCTAGCGGGGGGGCCTGTGTCGCAGTATTTT; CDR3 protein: CASSELAGGPVSQYF
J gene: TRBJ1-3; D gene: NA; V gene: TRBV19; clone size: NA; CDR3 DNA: TGTGCCAGTAGTATACTCTCTGGAAACACCATATATTTT; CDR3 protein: CASSILSGNTIYF
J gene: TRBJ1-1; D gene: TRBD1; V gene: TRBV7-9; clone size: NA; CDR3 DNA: TGTGCCAGCAGCTCGATTGGACAGGCTGAGAACAAGAACACTGAAGCTTTCTTT; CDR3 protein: CASSSIGQAENKNTEAFF
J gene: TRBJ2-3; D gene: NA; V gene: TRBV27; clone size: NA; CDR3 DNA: TGTGCCAGCAGTTTCCTACAGGGCCTCTCCACAGATACGCAGTATTTT; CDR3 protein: CASSFLQGLSTDTQYF
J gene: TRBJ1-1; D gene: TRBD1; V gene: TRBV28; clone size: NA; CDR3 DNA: TGTGCCAGCAGGGGTCGGGGCAGGGGGAGGACTGAAGCTTTCTTT; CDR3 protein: CASRGRGRGRTEAFF
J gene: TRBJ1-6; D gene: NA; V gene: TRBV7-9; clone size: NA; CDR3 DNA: TGTGCCAGCAGCTTTGGGACAAAGGGTTCACCCCTCCACTTT; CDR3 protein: CASSFGTKGSPLHF
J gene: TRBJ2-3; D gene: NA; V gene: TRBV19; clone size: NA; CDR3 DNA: TGTGCCAGTAGTAATTTTTATCGAGGGAGCACAGATACGCAGTATTTT; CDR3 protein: CASSNFYRGSTDTQYF
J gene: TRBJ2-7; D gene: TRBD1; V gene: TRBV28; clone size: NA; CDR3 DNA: TGTGCCAGCAGTTTCCGACAGGGGCCGGGGTACTTC; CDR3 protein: CASSFRQGPGYF
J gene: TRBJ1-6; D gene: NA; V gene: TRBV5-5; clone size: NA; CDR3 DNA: TGTGCCAGCAGCGTCCGGGACCCGGACTATACACCCCTCCACTTT; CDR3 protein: CASSVRDPDYTPLHF
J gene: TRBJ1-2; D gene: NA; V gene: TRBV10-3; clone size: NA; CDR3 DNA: TGTGCCATCAACCCCGGTGGGGGGGACATGCTTCACACCTTC; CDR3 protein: CAINPGGGDMLHTF
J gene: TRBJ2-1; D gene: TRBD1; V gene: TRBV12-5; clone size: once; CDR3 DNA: TGTGCTAGTGGCCCGACAGGGATCCCCTACAATGAGCAGTTCTTC; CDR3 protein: CASGPTGIPYNEQFF
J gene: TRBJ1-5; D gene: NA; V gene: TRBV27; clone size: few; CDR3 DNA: TGTGCCAGCAGTTTATCAGCAGACTTCAATCAGCCCCAGCATTTT; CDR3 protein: CASSLSADFNQPQHF
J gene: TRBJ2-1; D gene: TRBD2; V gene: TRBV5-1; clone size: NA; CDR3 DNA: TGCGCCAGCAGCTTACCGGGGACTAGAGGTGAGCAGTTCTTC; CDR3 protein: CASSLPGTRGEQFF
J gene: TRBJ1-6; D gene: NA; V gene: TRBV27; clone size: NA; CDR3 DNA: TGTGCCAGCAGTTTTACAGACAGCCGTTATAATTCACCCCTCCACTTT; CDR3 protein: CASSFTDSRYNSPLHF
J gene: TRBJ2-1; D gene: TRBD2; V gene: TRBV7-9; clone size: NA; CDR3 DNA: TGTGCCAGCAGCTTACGCCTAGCGGGGGGTATCTACTCCTACAATGAGCAGTTCTTC; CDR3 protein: CASSLRLAGGIYSYNEQFF
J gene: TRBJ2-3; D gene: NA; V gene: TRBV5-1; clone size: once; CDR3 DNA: TGCGCCAGCAGTCGGACTGCAGTTACTAGCACAGATACGCAGTATTTT; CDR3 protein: CASSRTAVTSTDTQYF
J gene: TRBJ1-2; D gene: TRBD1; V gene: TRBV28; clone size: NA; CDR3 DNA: TGTGCCAGTACAGGGGGCGCCTCCTATGGCTACACCTTC; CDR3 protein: CASTGGASYGYTF
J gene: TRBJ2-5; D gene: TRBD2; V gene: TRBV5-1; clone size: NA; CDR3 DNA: TGCGCCAGCAGCTTGTCACTAGCGATAGGCGAGACCCAGTACTTC; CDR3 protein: CASSLSLAIGETQYF
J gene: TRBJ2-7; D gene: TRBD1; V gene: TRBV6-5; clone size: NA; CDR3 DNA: TGTGCCAGCAGTCCGGGACAGGACCCCTACGAGCAGTACTTC; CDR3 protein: CASSPGQDPYEQYF
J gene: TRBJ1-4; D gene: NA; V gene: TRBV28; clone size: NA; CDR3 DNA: TGTGCCAGCAGTTTCCTTATGAGAACTAATGAAAAACTGTTTTTT; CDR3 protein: CASSFLMRTNEKLFF
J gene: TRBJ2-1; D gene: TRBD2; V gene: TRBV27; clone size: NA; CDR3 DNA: TGTGCCAGCAGTTCCTTTCCAGCGGGGGCCTCCGTAAGCTCCTACAATGAGCAGTTCTTC; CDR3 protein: CASSSFPAGASVSSYNEQFF